These 32 T cell receptor beta chains were all obtained from the same sample, sequenced in a study of vaccination and CD4 T cells after COVID-19. Cultured CD4+ T-cell DNA underwent Oncomine TCR Beta short-read sequencing. TCRdb reprocessed the PCR reads with MiXCR, giving one entry per CDR3 protein. This table holds 15,000 or so distinct CDR3 sequences, around 45% found once. No antigen has been identified for these receptors. The treatment denotes: approximately 10-day PBMC culture with coronavirus spike peptide pools or control peptides (ViraFEST assay). Sequenced sample: CD4+ T cells from blood, cultured in vitro. The receptors originated from a human donor who had recovered from COVID-19.

J is TRBJ2-1 and V is TRBV2; 7 nucleotides agree with TRBD1. This CDR3 has 14 residues. The germline CDR1 and CDR2 sequences are SNHLY and FYNNEI. With V trimmed by 4 bases and J by 5 bases, 5 bases remained unmatched. The CDR3, as DNA: TGTGCCAGCAGTGTTCGACAGGGAAACAATGAGCAGTTCTTC. Amino acids: CASSVRQGNNEQFF.

The J gene is TRBJ2-7, the V gene TRBV6-1; 7 bases line up with TRBD1. V gave up 1 base and J gave up 2 bases; unmatched junction bases: 5. Germline lookup yields CDR1 MNHNS and CDR2 SASEGT. The CDR3 totals 15 residues. This chain's CDR3 is CASSEGGQRAYEQYF. Written as DNA, the CDR3 is TGTGCCAGCAGTGAAGGGGGACAGAGAGCCTACGAGCAGTACTTC.

V is TRBV18 and J is TRBJ2-3; the match to TRBD2 covers 12 bases. There are 19 residues in the CDR3. From germline, CDR1 is KGHSH and CDR2 LQKENI. With 3 bases clipped from V and 1 base from J, the junction kept 11 bases outside the gene matches. CDR3 sequence reads: CASSPILLTSGGRTDTQYF. As DNA, the CDR3 is TGTGCCAGCTCACCTATACTCCTTACTAGCGGGGGGCGCACAGATACGCAGTATTTT.

In its sample, this clonotype was seen a few times. The genes are TRBV7-8 and TRBJ1-3; D is undetermined. Germline V gives CDR1 SGHVS, CDR2 FQNEAQ. V shed 3 bases and J shed 6 bases, with 12 bases lying between them. The CDR3 runs 14 residues. The CDR3 sequence: CASSFSGIQNTIYF. As DNA, the CDR3 is TGTGCCAGCAGCTTCTCGGGGATTCAAAACACCATATATTTT.

This clonotype has only a few counts. The chain couples TRBV19 to TRBJ1-2; perhaps TRBD1 as D (6 bases). The CDR3 consists of 15 residues. Germline V gives CDR1 LNHDA, CDR2 SQIVND (reference sequence). Trimming stripped 5 bases from V and 5 bases from J, with 18 bases between. The CDR3 coding sequence is TGTGCCAGTAGTCCCCCGGGGGGAAGGGGGTATGGCTACACCTTC. It is translated as CASSPPGGRGYGYTF.

The gene calls are TRBV7-9 and TRBJ2-5; D uncertain. Germline CDR1 reads SEHNR; CDR2 reads FQNEAQ (reference sequence). The ends were cut back, 1 base at V and 2 bases at J, with 11 bases in the middle. The CDR3 totals 15 residues. The CDR3, as DNA: TGTGCCAGCAGCTTAGTTCCCCGAAGTCAAGAGACCCAGTACTTC. Residues: CASSLVPRSQETQYF.

This CDR3 reads CASSALGLQETQYF. The CDR3 DNA follows: TGTGCCAGCAGCGCCCTGGGACTTCAAGAGACCCAGTACTTC. The chain employs TRBV5-4 and TRBJ2-5; possible D gene TRBD2, 6 bases. V was trimmed by 4 bases and J by 2 bases, leaving 12 bases between them. Germline CDR1 reads SGHNT; CDR2 reads YYREEE (reference sequence). The CDR3 covers 14 residues.

V gene TRBV2 combines with J gene TRBJ1-3, with D hard to call. Between the trimmed V and J ends, which lost 3 bases and 0 bases, there was a span of 9 bases. The length of the CDR3 is 15 residues. In germline, CDR1 is SNHLY, CDR2 FYNNEI. CDR3 sequence: CASSEGRNSGNTIYF. CDR3 nucleotides: TGTGCCAGCAGTGAGGGCAGAAACTCTGGAAACACCATATATTTT.

The table lists this clonotype with a few counts. DNA of the CDR3: TGTGCCAGCACTCGGACAGGGGTAATAATCGAGCAGTACTTC. Translated: CASTRTGVIIEQYF. The chain links TRBV6-1 to TRBJ2-7; 9 positions agree with TRBD1. Trimming at V came to 7 bases and at J to 6 bases, leaving 10 bases not matched to a gene. The CDR3 sequence is 14 residues long. CDR1 MNHNS and CDR2 SASEGT come from the germline V gene.

The chain carries TRBV7-2 and TRBJ2-7, with 11 nucleotides matching TRBD2. The germline gives CDR1 SGHTA, CDR2 FQGNSA. CDR3 size: 15 residues. Trimming at V came to 6 bases and at J to 4 bases, leaving 8 bases not matched to a gene. As DNA, the CDR3 is TGTGCCAGCAGACGAACTAGCGGGGGCGGATACGAGCAGTACTTC. It specifies CASRRTSGGGYEQYF.

The rearrangement links TRBV10-3 to TRBJ1-1; maybe TRBD1 (6 bases). The CDR3 runs 13 residues. Germline CDR1 ENHRY, CDR2 SYGVKD. Trimming stripped 3 bases from V and 5 bases from J, with 10 bases between. As DNA, the CDR3 is TGTGCCATCAGTGACAGGGGTGGAACTGAAGCTTTCTTT. Translated: CAISDRGGTEAFF.

A few counts support this clonotype. The rearrangement links TRBV6-4 to TRBJ1-1; D call uncertain. This CDR3 region has 13 residues. V was cut by 5 bases and J by 0 bases, with 7 bases left in between. The germline gives CDR1 MRHNA, CDR2 SNTAGT. CDR3 in DNA: TGTGCCAGCAGTACTCGGCTGAACACTGAAGCTTTCTTT. It translates to CASSTRLNTEAFF.

This chain joins TRBV2 and TRBJ1-6; no clear D gene. Germline assignment: CDR1 SNHLY and CDR2 FYNNEI. This CDR3 is built from 11 residues. V lost 3 bases and J lost 13, with 7 bases in between. As DNA, the CDR3 is TGTGCCAGCAGTGAGAGTCGGCCCCTCCACTTT. Its protein product is CASSESRPLHF.

The chain uses TRBV6-1 and TRBJ1-3; D is possibly TRBD1 (5 bases). This CDR3 contains 14 residues. V was shortened by 5 bases and J by 0 bases, with 8 bases between the two germline ends. The germline gives CDR1 MNHNS, CDR2 SASEGT. In DNA form, the CDR3 reads TGTGCCAGCAGTCAAGACAGCTCTGGAAACACCATATATTTT. This codes for CASSQDSSGNTIYF.

The chain joins TRBV20-1 to TRBJ1-1; 11 bases align to TRBD1. CDR3 length: 13 amino acids. Germline CDR1 reads DFQATT; CDR2 reads SNEGSKA (reference sequence). CDR3 amino acids: CGLAGTGGDEAFF. As DNA, the CDR3 is TGCGGGCTCGCCGGGACAGGGGGAGATGAAGCTTTCTTT.

The genes are TRBV20-1 and TRBJ2-2; no clear D. V was trimmed by 3 bases and J by 0 bases, leaving 8 bases between them. Germline assignment: CDR1 DFQATT and CDR2 SNEGSKA (reference sequence). This CDR3 spans 14 amino acids. The CDR3 region has the DNA TGCAGTGCTAGTTGGTCTTCGAACACCGGGGAGCTGTTTTTT. It is translated as CSASWSSNTGELFF.

The gene calls are TRBV7-2 and TRBJ2-5; TRBD2 might be the D (5 bases). This CDR3 is 15 amino acids long. Germline V lookup: CDR1 SGHTA, CDR2 FQGNSA. Trimming left V 2 bases short and J 4 bases short, with 14 bases between. This chain's CDR3 is CASSLSTFEGETQYF. For the CDR3, the DNA is TGTGCCAGCAGCTTATCCACATTCGAGGGAGAGACCCAGTACTTC.

This clonotype was observed a few times. The V gene is TRBV20-1, the J gene TRBJ2-1; 15 bases align to TRBD2. Per the germline V gene, CDR1 is DFQATT and CDR2 is SNEGSKA (reference sequence). CDR3 size: 17 residues. J gave up 9 bases and V 4 bases, and 13 bases lay outside the gene matches. In nucleotides, the CDR3 is TGCAGTGCTACTATTACCGGGACTAGCGGGAGGAGGGGTGAGCAGTTCTTC. It yields the protein CSATITGTSGRRGEQFF.

This clonotype was detected only once. CDR3 amino acids: CASSRQGTLDYGYTF. Written as DNA, the CDR3 is TGTGCCAGCAGTCGACAGGGGACCTTGGACTATGGCTACACCTTC. The rearrangement uses TRBV11-2 and TRBJ1-2; the match to TRBD1 covers 8 bases. The ends lost 6 bases at V and 3 bases at J; junction bases unmatched: 9. Germline V gene lookup returns CDR1 SGHAT and CDR2 FQNNGV. This CDR3 has 15 amino acids.

The chain uses TRBV20-1 and TRBJ2-7, with 7 nucleotides matching TRBD1. The CDR3 runs 14 residues. V lost 5 bases to trimming and J lost 5 bases; unmatched junction nucleotides: 12. Germline CDR1 is DFQATT and CDR2 is SNEGSKA (reference sequence). CDR3 DNA: TGCAGTGCTGGGCACTTACAGGGGACCAACGAGCAGTACTTC. Translating gives CSAGHLQGTNEQYF.

This clonotype has a handful of counts. V and J are TRBV6-2 or TRBV6-3 and TRBJ2-3; D is perhaps TRBD2 (6 bases). V lost 3 bases, J lost 3 bases, and 16 bases lay in between. Germline V gene data show CDR1 as MNHEY and CDR2 as SVGEGT. This CDR3 is built from 16 residues. In nucleotides, the CDR3 is TGTGCCAGCAGTTATTCGGGACTTCGGGGGACAGATACGCAGTATTTT. Amino acids: CASSYSGLRGTDTQYF.

The chain carries TRBV12-3 or TRBV12-4 and TRBJ1-5, with TRBD1 matching over 11 bases. The CDR3 length is 15 residues. The V segment lost 2 bases and the J segment 6 bases; nucleotides outside the gene matches: 3. CDR3 in amino acids: CASSLRTGGGQPQHF. The CDR3 coding sequence is TGTGCCAGCAGTTTACGGACAGGGGGCGGTCAGCCCCAGCATTTT.

This chain uses TRBV6-5 with TRBJ1-1; TRBD1 aligns across 9 bases. The CDR3 length is 14 residues. Germline V CDR1 and CDR2: MNHEY, SVGAGI. J lost 5 bases, V lost 4 bases, and 5 bases had no gene match. The CDR3 spells CASSLTGGPTEAFF. For the CDR3, the DNA is TGTGCCAGCAGTTTAACAGGGGGCCCAACTGAAGCTTTCTTT.

The CDR3 loop is CATSRPDRVVNTEAFF. CDR3 in DNA: TGTGCCACCAGCAGGCCCGACAGGGTGGTTAACACTGAAGCTTTCTTT. The rearrangement links TRBV15 to TRBJ1-1, with 7 bases matching TRBD1. The CDR3 sequence is 16 residues long. With V trimmed by 3 bases and J by 2 bases, 9 bases remained unmatched. CDR1 and CDR2 from the germline V gene are LNHNV and YYDKDF (reference sequence).

This clonotype was seen a few times. J is TRBJ1-5 and V is TRBV30, with D possibly matching TRBD1 (5 bases). With 2 bases removed from V and 11 bases from J, the gap between germline ends came to 16 bases. CDR3 size: 13 residues. In germline, CDR1 is GTSNPN, CDR2 SVGIG (reference sequence). The CDR3 loop reads CAWSSSGRGTQHF. The CDR3 DNA is TGTGCCTGGAGTTCTTCCGGGCGGGGGACCCAGCATTTT.

This chain connects TRBV20-1 to TRBJ1-4; D perhaps matches TRBD1 (6 bases). Trimming cost V 5 bases and J 5 bases, with 15 bases left between them. The CDR3 sequence is 14 residues long. The germline CDR1 and CDR2 sequences are DFQATT and SNEGSKA (reference sequence). The CDR3 DNA is TGCAGTGCTCTCTCGACAGGCGAAAATGAAAAACTGTTTTTT. Protein product: CSALSTGENEKLFF.

The chain has TRBV12-3 or TRBV12-4 and TRBJ1-2, with a possible D match to TRBD1 (5 bases). V was shortened by 4 bases and J by 7 bases, with 13 bases between the two germline ends. The CDR3 has 13 residues. The CDR3 region has the DNA TGTGCCAGCAGTTCACGCGGGGGGAGTGGCTACACCTTC. Its protein product is CASSSRGGSGYTF.

V gene TRBV4-3 combines with J gene TRBJ1-1, with D unclear. The ends were cut back, 2 bases at V and 11 bases at J, with 6 bases in the middle. The CDR3 totals 10 residues. Germline V gives CDR1 LGHNA, CDR2 YSLEER. The CDR3 region is CASSQCRAFF. The DNA for the CDR3 is TGCGCCAGCAGCCAATGTAGGGCTTTCTTT.

This clonotype was seen only a few times. J is TRBJ1-6 and V is TRBV2, with D unclear. V gave up 5 bases and J gave up 4 bases, with 9 bases separating them. CDR1 SNHLY and CDR2 FYNNEI come from the germline V gene. The CDR3 totals 14 residues. The CDR3 bases are TGTGCCAGCAGTACCACGCTGTATAATTCACCCCTCCACTTT. It translates to CASSTTLYNSPLHF.

The chain carries TRBV24-1 and TRBJ2-5, with 13 nucleotides matching TRBD2. The CDR3 loop spans 18 amino acids. The germline gives CDR1 KGHDR, CDR2 SFDVKD. J lost 1 base, V lost 3 bases, and 7 bases had no gene match. The CDR3 protein is CATSDPGTSGKSQETQYF. The CDR3, as DNA: TGTGCCACCAGTGATCCAGGGACTAGCGGGAAGAGCCAAGAGACCCAGTACTTC.

This chain uses TRBV10-3 with TRBJ1-2; weak D call: TRBD1 (6 bases). V was trimmed by 2 bases and J by 5 bases, leaving 9 bases between them. The CDR3 sequence is 13 residues long. CDR1 and CDR2 from the germline V gene are ENHRY and SYGVKD. CDR3 nucleotide sequence: TGTGCCATCAGTGAGATGGGGACATATGGCTACACCTTC. It specifies CAISEMGTYGYTF.

V and J are TRBV12-3 or TRBV12-4 and TRBJ1-5; D gene unclear. V was trimmed by 2 bases and J by 4 bases, leaving 6 bases between them. The CDR3 is 13 residues long. CDR3: CASSLQENQPQHF. CDR3 DNA: TGTGCCAGCAGTTTACAGGAGAATCAGCCCCAGCATTTT.